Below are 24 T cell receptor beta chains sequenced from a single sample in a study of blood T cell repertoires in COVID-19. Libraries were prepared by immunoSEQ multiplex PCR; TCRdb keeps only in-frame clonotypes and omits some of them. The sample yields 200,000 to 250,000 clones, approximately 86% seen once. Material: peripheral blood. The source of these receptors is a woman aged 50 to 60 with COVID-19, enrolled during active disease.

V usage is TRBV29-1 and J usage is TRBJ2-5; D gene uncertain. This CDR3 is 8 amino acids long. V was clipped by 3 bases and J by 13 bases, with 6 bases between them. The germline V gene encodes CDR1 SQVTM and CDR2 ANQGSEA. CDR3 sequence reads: CSVDPGYF. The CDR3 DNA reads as TGCAGCGTTGATCCAGGGTACTTC.

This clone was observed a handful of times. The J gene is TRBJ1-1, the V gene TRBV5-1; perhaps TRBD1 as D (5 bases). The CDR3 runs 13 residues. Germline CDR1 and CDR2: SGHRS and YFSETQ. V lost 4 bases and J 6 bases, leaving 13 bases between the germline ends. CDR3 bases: TGCGCCAGCAGCCCCTTTGGAGGGGCTGAAGCTTTCTTT. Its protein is CASSPFGGAEAFF. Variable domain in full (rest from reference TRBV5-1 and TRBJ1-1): KAGVTQTPRYLIKTRGQQVTLSCSPISGHRSVSWYQQTPGQGLQFLFEYFSETQRNKGNFPGRFSGRQFSNSRSEMNVSTLELGDSALYLCASSPFGGAEAFFGQGTRLTVV.

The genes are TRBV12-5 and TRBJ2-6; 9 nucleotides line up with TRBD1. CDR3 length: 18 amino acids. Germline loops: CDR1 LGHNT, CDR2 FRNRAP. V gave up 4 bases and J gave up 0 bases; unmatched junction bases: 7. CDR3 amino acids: CASGYDRGGVSGANVLTF. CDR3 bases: TGTGCTAGTGGTTACGACAGGGGGGGAGTCTCTGGGGCCAACGTCCTGACTTTC.

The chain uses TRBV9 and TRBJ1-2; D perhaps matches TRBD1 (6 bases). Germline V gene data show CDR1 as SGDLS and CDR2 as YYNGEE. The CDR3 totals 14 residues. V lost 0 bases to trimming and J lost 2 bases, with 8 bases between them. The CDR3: CASSVDQGNYGYTF. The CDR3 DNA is TGTGCCAGCAGCGTAGATCAGGGGAACTATGGCTACACCTTC.

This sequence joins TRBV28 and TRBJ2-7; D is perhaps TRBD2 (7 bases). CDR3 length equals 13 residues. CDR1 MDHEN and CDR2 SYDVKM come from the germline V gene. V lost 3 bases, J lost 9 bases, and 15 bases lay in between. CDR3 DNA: TGTGCCAGCAGTTTCTCCTGGGGGGGCGGGCAGTACTTC. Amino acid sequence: CASSFSWGGGQYF.

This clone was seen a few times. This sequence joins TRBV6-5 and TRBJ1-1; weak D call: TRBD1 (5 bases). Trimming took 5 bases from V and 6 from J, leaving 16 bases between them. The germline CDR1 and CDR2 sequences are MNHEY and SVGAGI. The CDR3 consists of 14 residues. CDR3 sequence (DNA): TGTGCCAGCAGTACACTCCAGGGTACCGCTGAAGCTTTCTTT. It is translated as CASSTLQGTAEAFF.

The CDR3 DNA reads TGTGCCAGCAGTTACGGGACAGCCGAGATCTACGAGCAGTACTTC. This sequence encodes CASSYGTAEIYEQYF. This chain links TRBV6-6 with TRBJ2-7; 7 nucleotides align to TRBD1. This CDR3 contains 15 residues. The germline V gene encodes CDR1 MNHNY and CDR2 SVGAGI (reference sequence). V lost 2 bases and J lost 3; bases outside the gene matches: 7.

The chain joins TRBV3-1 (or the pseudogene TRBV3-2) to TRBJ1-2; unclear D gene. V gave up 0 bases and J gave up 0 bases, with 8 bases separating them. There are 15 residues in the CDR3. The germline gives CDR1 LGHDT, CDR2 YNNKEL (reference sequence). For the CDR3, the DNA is TGTGCCAGCAGCCAAGATACAGCTTCTAACTATGGCTACACCTTC. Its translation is CASSQDTASNYGYTF.

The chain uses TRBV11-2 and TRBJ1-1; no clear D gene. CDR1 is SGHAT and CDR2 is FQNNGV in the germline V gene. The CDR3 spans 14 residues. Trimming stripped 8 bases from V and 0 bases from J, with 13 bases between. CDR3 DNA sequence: TGTGCCAGCGGAGGGTTACGGATGAACACTGAAGCTTTCTTT. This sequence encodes CASGGLRMNTEAFF. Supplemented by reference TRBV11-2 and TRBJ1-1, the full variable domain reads EAGVAQSPRYKIIEKRQSVAFWCNPISGHATLYWYQQILGQGPKLLIQFQNNGVVDDSQLPKDRFSAERLKGVDSTLKIQPAKLEDSAVYLCASGGLRMNTEAFFGQGTRLTVV.

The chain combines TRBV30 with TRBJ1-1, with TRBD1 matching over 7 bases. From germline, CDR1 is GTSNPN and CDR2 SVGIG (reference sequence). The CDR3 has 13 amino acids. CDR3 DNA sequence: TGTGTATGCCGACAGGGTTGGGACACTGAAGCTTTCTTT. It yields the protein CVCRQGWDTEAFF.

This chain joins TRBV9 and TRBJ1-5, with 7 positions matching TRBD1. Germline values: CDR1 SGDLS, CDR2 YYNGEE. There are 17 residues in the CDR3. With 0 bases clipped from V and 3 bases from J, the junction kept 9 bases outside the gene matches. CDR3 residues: CASSVVRTGLYNQPQHF. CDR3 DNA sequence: TGTGCCAGCAGCGTAGTCAGGACAGGATTATACAATCAGCCCCAGCATTTT.

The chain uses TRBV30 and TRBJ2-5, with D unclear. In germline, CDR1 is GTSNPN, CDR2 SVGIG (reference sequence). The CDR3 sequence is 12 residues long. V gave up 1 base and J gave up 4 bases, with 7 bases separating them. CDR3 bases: TGTGCCTGGAGTGCCACGAGAGAGACCCAGTACTTC. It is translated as CAWSATRETQYF.

The CDR3 reads CSAGTGGAEAFF. The CDR3 DNA follows: TGCAGCGCCGGGACAGGAGGGGCTGAAGCTTTCTTT. The rearrangement joins TRBV29-1 to TRBJ1-1; 8 bases are a match to TRBD1. With V trimmed by 7 bases and J by 6 bases, 7 bases remained unmatched. Germline values: CDR1 SQVTM, CDR2 ANQGSEA. This CDR3 has 12 amino acids. Based on the CDR3 plus reference TRBV29-1 and TRBJ1-1, the full variable domain is SAVISQKPSRDICQRGTSLTIQCQVDSQVTMMFWYRQQPGQSLTLIATANQGSEATYESGFVIDKFPISRPNLTFSTLTVSNMSPEDSSIYLCSAGTGGAEAFFGQGTRLTVV.

CDR3 region: CATSRDRAYGYTF. CDR3 nucleotides: TGTGCCACCAGCAGGGACAGGGCCTATGGCTACACCTTC. The chain recombines TRBV15 with TRBJ1-2, with 8 bases aligning to TRBD1. Germline V gives CDR1 LNHNV, CDR2 YYDKDF (reference sequence). Trimming at V came to 3 bases and at J to 4 bases, leaving 1 base not matched to a gene. This CDR3 is built from 13 residues.

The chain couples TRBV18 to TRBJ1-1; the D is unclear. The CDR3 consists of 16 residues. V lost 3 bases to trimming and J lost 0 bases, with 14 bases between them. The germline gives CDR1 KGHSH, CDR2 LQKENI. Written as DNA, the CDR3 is TGTGCCAGCTCACCGAGGGCCGGGAAAATGAACACTGAAGCTTTCTTT. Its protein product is CASSPRAGKMNTEAFF.

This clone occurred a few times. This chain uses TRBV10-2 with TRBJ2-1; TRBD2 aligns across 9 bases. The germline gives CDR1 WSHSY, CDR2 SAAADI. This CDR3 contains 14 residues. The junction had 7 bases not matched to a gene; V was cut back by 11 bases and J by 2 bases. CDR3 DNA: TGCGCCGCCACAAGCGGGGGGACCTACAATGAGCAGTTCTTC. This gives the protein CAATSGGTYNEQFF.

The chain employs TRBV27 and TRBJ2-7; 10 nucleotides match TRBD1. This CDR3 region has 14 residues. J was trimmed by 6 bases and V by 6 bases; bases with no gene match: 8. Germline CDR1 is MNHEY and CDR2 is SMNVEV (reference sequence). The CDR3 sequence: CASRRQGAGGEQYF. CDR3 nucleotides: TGTGCCAGCAGGAGACAGGGGGCGGGGGGCGAGCAGTACTTC.

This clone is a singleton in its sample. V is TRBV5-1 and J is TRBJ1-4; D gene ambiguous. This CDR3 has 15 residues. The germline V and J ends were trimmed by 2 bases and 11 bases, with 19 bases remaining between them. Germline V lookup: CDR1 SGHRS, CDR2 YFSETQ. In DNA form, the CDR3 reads TGCGCCAGCAGCTTATCCCCCCACGACGGGGAGAAACTGTTTTTT. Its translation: CASSLSPHDGEKLFF. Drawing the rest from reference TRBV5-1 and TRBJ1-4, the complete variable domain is KAGVTQTPRYLIKTRGQQVTLSCSPISGHRSVSWYQQTPGQGLQFLFEYFSETQRNKGNFPGRFSGRQFSNSRSEMNVSTLELGDSALYLCASSLSPHDGEKLFFGSGTQLSVL.

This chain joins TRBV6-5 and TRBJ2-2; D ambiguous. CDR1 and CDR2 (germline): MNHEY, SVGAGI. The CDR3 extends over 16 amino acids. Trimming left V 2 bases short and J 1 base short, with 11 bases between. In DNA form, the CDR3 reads TGTGCCAGCAGTTACCTGAGACACATGAACACCGGGGAGCTGTTTTTT. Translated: CASSYLRHMNTGELFF.

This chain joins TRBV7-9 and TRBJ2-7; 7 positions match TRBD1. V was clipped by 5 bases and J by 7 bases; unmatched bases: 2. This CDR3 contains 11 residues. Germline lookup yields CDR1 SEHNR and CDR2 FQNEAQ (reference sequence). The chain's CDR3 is CASSKTGEQYF. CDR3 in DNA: TGTGCCAGCAGCAAGACAGGGGAGCAGTACTTC.

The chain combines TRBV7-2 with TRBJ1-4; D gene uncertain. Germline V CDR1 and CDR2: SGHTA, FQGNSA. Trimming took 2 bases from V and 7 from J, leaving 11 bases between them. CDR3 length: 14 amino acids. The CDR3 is CASSLSPRSEKLFF. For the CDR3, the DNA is TGTGCCAGCAGCTTATCTCCGCGCTCTGAAAAACTGTTTTTT.

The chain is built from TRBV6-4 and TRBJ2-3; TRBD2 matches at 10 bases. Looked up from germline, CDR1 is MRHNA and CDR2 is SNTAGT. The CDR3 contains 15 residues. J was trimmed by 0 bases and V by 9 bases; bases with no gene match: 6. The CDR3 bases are TGTGCCAGGAAGTATAGCGGGGGGAGCACAGATACGCAGTATTTT. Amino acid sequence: CARKYSGGSTDTQYF.

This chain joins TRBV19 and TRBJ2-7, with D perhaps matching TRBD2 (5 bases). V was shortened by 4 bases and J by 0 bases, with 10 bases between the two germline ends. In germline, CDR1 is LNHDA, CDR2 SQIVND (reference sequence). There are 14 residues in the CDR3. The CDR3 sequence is CASSTGLNSYEQYV. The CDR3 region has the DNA TGTGCCAGTAGTACCGGACTGAACTCCTACGAGCAGTACGTC.

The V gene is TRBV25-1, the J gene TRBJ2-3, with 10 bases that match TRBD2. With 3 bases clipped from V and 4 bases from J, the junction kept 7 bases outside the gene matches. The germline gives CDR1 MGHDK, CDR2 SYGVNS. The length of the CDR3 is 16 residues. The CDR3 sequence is CASSDQKRGGADTQYF. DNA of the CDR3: TGTGCCAGCAGTGATCAGAAGCGGGGGGGCGCAGATACGCAGTATTTT.